This TCR beta chain was obtained from a study of OX40 agonist ivuxolimab in advanced cancers. Study-level information: Two cutaneous melanoma patients and one hepatocellular carcinoma patient, three in all, had partial responses.

Regarding this clone: The antigen is undetermined.

In germline, CDR1 is SGHRS, CDR2 YFSETQ. V was clipped by 0 bases and J by 4 bases, with 11 bases between them. The CDR3 loop spans 15 amino acids. Broader study findings: Expanded clones tended on average to be more numerous among CD8+ T cells than CD4+. CD4+ and CD8+ T cells in blood underwent clonal expansion by week 6 at 0.1 to 3.0 mg/kg.

Produced via immunoSEQ multiplex PCR; TCRdb's table is partial and in-frame only. The sample records approximately 60,000 clones, 92% being singletons. The timepoints at which blood was sampled were baseline, cycle 4 day 1, and cycle 7 day 1. Sequencing was performed on CD4+ or CD8+ T cells sorted from blood, taken in a trial of the OX40 agonist ivuxolimab. V and J are TRBV5-1 and TRBJ1-5; D possibly corresponds to TRBD1 (6 bases). The receptor's source is an adult with an advanced solid tumor such as melanoma, head and neck, liver or kidney cancer. CDR3 in amino acids: CASSLVGGPNQPQHF. DNA for the CDR3: TGCGCCAGCAGCTTGGTGGGGGGGCCGAATCAGCCCCAGCATTTT.